The next 29 T cell receptor beta chains were all read from a single sample in a study of blood T cell repertoires in COVID-19. The data were produced by immunoSEQ multiplex PCR, yet TCRdb's version contains in-frame clones alone and is incomplete. The sample lists under 350,000 clones, roughly 89% occurring once. What was sequenced was peripheral blood. Every receptor here comes from a man aged 40-50 years with acute or convalescent COVID-19.

This clone appeared once. The chain has TRBV5-1 and TRBJ2-6; TRBD2 might be the D (5 bases). Germline V gives CDR1 SGHRS, CDR2 YFSETQ. Trimming took 6 bases from V and 0 from J, leaving 10 bases between them. This CDR3 has 15 residues. The CDR3 sequence: CASIEGNSGANVLTF. CDR3 DNA: TGCGCCAGCATCGAGGGAAACTCTGGGGCCAACGTCCTGACTTTC.

This rearrangement joins TRBV6-6 to TRBJ1-2; D gene ambiguous. Trimming left V 0 bases short and J 8 bases short, with 4 bases between. The CDR3 sequence is 11 residues long. Per the germline V gene, CDR1 is MNHNY and CDR2 is SVGAGI (reference sequence). CDR3 nucleotide sequence: TGTGCCAGCAGTTACTCTCTGGGCTACACCTTC. Its protein is CASSYSLGYTF.

This clone has only one observation. The chain links TRBV5-1 to TRBJ1-6, with D possibly being TRBD1 (6 bases). Trimming left V 0 bases short and J 5 bases short, with 9 bases between. The CDR3 consists of 15 residues. CDR1 and CDR2 from the germline V gene are SGHRS and YFSETQ. The CDR3 protein is CASSLVAGDNSPLHF. The CDR3 nucleotides are TGCGCCAGCAGCTTGGTAGCAGGGGATAATTCACCCCTCCACTTT.

The chain employs TRBV5-1 and TRBJ1-1; 9 nucleotides match TRBD1. Germline-derived CDR1 and CDR2 are SGHRS and YFSETQ. The CDR3 runs to 15 residues. The V and J ends lost 2 bases and 1 base, in that order; junction bases with no gene match: 3. The CDR3 sequence is CASSFNRGQNTEAFF. The CDR3 DNA is TGCGCCAGCAGCTTTAACAGGGGGCAGAACACTGAAGCTTTCTTT.

The chain combines TRBV7-9 with TRBJ1-5, with no clear D. CDR1 and CDR2 (germline): SEHNR, FQNEAQ (reference sequence). CDR3 size: 14 residues. Trimming cost V 6 bases and J 0 bases, with 9 bases left between them. The CDR3 sequence is CASSLEDSNQPQHF. DNA of the CDR3: TGTGCCAGCAGTCTCGAGGATAGCAATCAGCCCCAGCATTTT.

The V and J genes are TRBV19 and TRBJ1-3; the D is unclear. V was pared by 9 bases and J by 2 bases, with 8 bases between. This CDR3 contains 12 residues. The germline CDR1 and CDR2 sequences are LNHDA and SQIVND (reference sequence). CDR3 nucleotide sequence: TGTGCCAGGCGTGAGACTGGAAACACCATATATTTT. As protein: CARRETGNTIYF.

This rearrangement joins TRBV5-1 to TRBJ1-6, with no clear D. The CDR3 runs 13 residues. Trimming removed 2 bases at V and 7 bases at J, with 7 bases between. Germline V gene sequence: CDR1 SGHRS, CDR2 YFSETQ. The CDR3 reads CASSFAGNSPLHF. CDR3 nucleotides: TGCGCCAGCAGCTTCGCAGGAAATTCACCCCTCCACTTT.

This CDR3 is CALGGVGEKLFF. As DNA, the CDR3 is TGTGCCCTTGGGGGGGTGGGAGAAAAACTGTTTTTT. The rearrangement joins TRBV30 to TRBJ1-4; D perhaps matches TRBD1 (5 bases). Looked up from germline, CDR1 is GTSNPN and CDR2 is SVGIG (reference sequence). This CDR3 has 12 residues. Between the trimmed V and J ends, which lost 8 bases and 8 bases, there was a span of 15 bases.

The rearrangement links TRBV7-2 to TRBJ2-1; D is ambiguous. V was clipped by 2 bases and J by 10 bases, with 15 bases between them. The CDR3 has 14 residues. Germline assignment: CDR1 SGHTA and CDR2 FQGNSA. CDR3 nucleotide sequence: TGTGCCAGCAGCTTAAGTCCCACATGGCTGGAGCAGTTCTTC. It encodes CASSLSPTWLEQFF.

The rearrangement uses TRBV3-1 (or the pseudogene TRBV3-2) and TRBJ1-1, with D perhaps matching TRBD1 (5 bases). The CDR3 extends over 14 amino acids. Germline CDR1 and CDR2: LGHDT and YNNKEL (reference sequence). The V and J ends lost 2 bases and 5 bases respectively, with 12 bases between them. The CDR3 DNA reads as TGTGCCAGCAGCCAATTACAGGCCGGTACTGAAGCTTTCTTT. Amino acids: CASSQLQAGTEAFF.

The J gene is TRBJ1-4, the V gene TRBV10-3; D is perhaps TRBD1 (5 bases). The V end was cut by 4 bases, the J end by 7 bases, with 10 bases between. Germline CDR1 ENHRY, CDR2 SYGVKD. CDR3 length: 13 residues. CDR3 sequence: CAISGGESEKLFF. In DNA form, the CDR3 reads TGTGCCATCAGTGGGGGGGAAAGTGAAAAACTGTTTTTT.

This chain links TRBV2 with TRBJ2-7, with TRBD2 as a possible D gene (7 bases). The CDR3 sequence is 14 residues long. Germline values: CDR1 SNHLY, CDR2 FYNNEI. V was shortened by 6 bases and J by 0 bases, with 12 bases between the two germline ends. Written as DNA, the CDR3 is TGTGCCAGCAGGGGGGCGGGGGCCTCCTACGAGCAGTACTTC. The encoded protein is CASRGAGASYEQYF.

The chain links TRBV10-2 to TRBJ2-1; D not certain. This CDR3 has 12 amino acids. The V and J ends lost 11 bases and 10 bases respectively, with 18 bases between them. Germline lookup yields CDR1 WSHSY and CDR2 SAAADI. The CDR3 sequence: CASGGRSNEQFF. The CDR3 nucleotides are TGCGCCTCCGGTGGTAGGAGCAACGAGCAGTTCTTC.

CDR3 sequence reads: CASSETLGNTEAFF. The CDR3 nucleotides are TGTGCCAGCAGTGAGACACTGGGGAACACTGAAGCTTTCTTT. This chain links TRBV2 with TRBJ1-1; no reliable D call. Trimming took 3 bases from V and 1 from J, leaving 9 bases between them. The CDR3 covers 14 residues. The germline gives CDR1 SNHLY, CDR2 FYNNEI.

The chain has TRBV12-3 or TRBV12-4 and TRBJ1-2; 7 bases line up with TRBD1. The CDR3 totals 13 residues. J gave up 3 bases and V 5 bases, and 3 bases lay outside the gene matches. This chain's CDR3 is CASSPQGDYGYTF. In DNA form, the CDR3 reads TGTGCCAGCAGTCCCCAGGGGGACTATGGCTACACCTTC.

The chain recombines TRBV14 with TRBJ1-4, with D hard to call. The CDR3 covers 14 residues. V lost 1 base and J lost 8, with 11 bases in between. Germline V gene sequence: CDR1 SGHDN, CDR2 FVKESK. The CDR3 nucleotides are TGTGCCAGCAGCCAAGCACAGAGCTTCGAAAAACTGTTTTTT. It is translated as CASSQAQSFEKLFF.

This clone was counted once. The chain links TRBV5-1 to TRBJ1-3, with a tentative D call TRBD1 (6 bases). Germline CDR1 is SGHRS and CDR2 is YFSETQ. The CDR3 length is 15 residues. Trimming left V 4 bases short and J 0 bases short, with 11 bases between. DNA of the CDR3: TGCGCCAGCAGCAACAGGGAGAACTCTGGAAACACCATATATTTT. This codes for CASSNRENSGNTIYF.

The CDR3 reads CASSLAGAYGYTF. Here the CDR3 DNA reads TGTGCCAGCAGCTTAGCAGGGGCCTATGGCTACACCTTC. J is TRBJ1-2 and V is TRBV11-2, with D possibly TRBD1 on 6 matching bases. This CDR3 spans 13 amino acids. Germline CDR1 SGHAT, CDR2 FQNNGV. Trimming removed 1 base from V and 4 bases from J, with 7 bases in between.

DNA of the CDR3: TGTGCCACTGTCGATTCCACAGTGGGCTACACCTTC. Amino acids: CATVDSTVGYTF. V and J are TRBV10-3 and TRBJ1-2; D not resolved. Trimming took 10 bases from V and 8 from J, leaving 17 bases between them. Germline CDR1 is ENHRY and CDR2 is SYGVKD. This CDR3 is 12 amino acids long.

The V and J genes are TRBV5-8 and TRBJ2-3; 8 bases agree with TRBD2. Per germline, CDR1 SGHTS and CDR2 YDEGEE. The CDR3 is made up of 16 amino acids. V was clipped by 3 bases and J by 1 base; unmatched bases: 7. The CDR3 DNA reads as TGTGCCAGCAGCTATCGAGCGGGGGCCGGCACAGATACGCAGTATTTT. Residues: CASSYRAGAGTDTQYF. Drawing the rest from reference TRBV5-8 and TRBJ2-3, the complete variable domain is EAGVTQSPTHLIKTRGQQATLRCSPISGHTSVYWYQQALGLGLQFLLWYDEGEERNRGNFPPRFSGRQFPNYSSELNVNALELEDSALYLCASSYRAGAGTDTQYFGPGTRLTVL.

The J gene is TRBJ2-7, the V gene TRBV5-1; 10 nucleotides align to TRBD1. The V gene end was trimmed by 2 bases and the J gene end by 5 bases; junction bases not matched to a gene: 7. The length of the CDR3 is 15 residues. CDR1 is SGHRS, CDR2 YFSETQ, per germline. The CDR3 region has the DNA TGCGCCAGCAGCTTTCTAGGGACAGGGGTCCACGAGCAGTACTTC. Amino acids: CASSFLGTGVHEQYF.

The chain has TRBV15 and TRBJ1-2; D remains ambiguous. CDR3 length equals 13 residues. Trimming pared 9 bases from V and 4 bases from J, leaving 15 bases between. Germline V CDR1 and CDR2: LNHNV, YYDKDF (reference sequence). CDR3 in amino acids: CATGEGIGYGYTF. In DNA form, the CDR3 reads TGTGCCACGGGCGAGGGAATTGGCTATGGCTACACCTTC. The full variable domain, in which reference TRBV15 and TRBJ1-2 provide the parts outside the CDR3, is DAMVIQNPRYQVTQFGKPVTLSCSQTLNHNVMYWYQQKSSQAPKLLFHYYDKDFNNEADTPDNFQSRRPNTSFCFLDIRSPGLGDTAMYLCATGEGIGYGYTFGSGTRLTVV.

The chain links TRBV29-1 to TRBJ2-7; 10 bases line up with TRBD1. Germline V gene lookup returns CDR1 SQVTM and CDR2 ANQGSEA. The J segment lost 6 bases and the V segment lost 7 bases, leaving 12 bases of the junction unmatched. CDR3 length: 14 amino acids. The CDR3 loop is CSAQPGTGDSEQYF. In DNA form, the CDR3 reads TGCAGCGCCCAACCAGGGACAGGGGACAGCGAGCAGTACTTC.

The chain joins TRBV18 to TRBJ2-2, with D possibly TRBD2 on 6 matching bases. Germline V gives CDR1 KGHSH, CDR2 LQKENI. Trimming stripped 2 bases from V and 0 bases from J, with 13 bases between. The CDR3 is 17 amino acids. The CDR3 here is CASSPNAAGSNTGELFF. For the CDR3, the DNA is TGTGCCAGCTCACCAAATGCGGCGGGGTCGAACACCGGGGAGCTGTTTTTT.

The rearrangement joins TRBV6-5 to TRBJ1-2; D gene ambiguous. The V end lost 0 bases, the J end lost 1 base, and 6 bases lay between the germline ends. The germline V gene has CDR1 MNHEY and CDR2 SVGAGI. This CDR3 has 14 residues. The chain's CDR3 is CASSYSISNYGYTF. The CDR3 DNA reads as TGTGCCAGCAGTTACTCGATTAGTAACTATGGCTACACCTTC.

This clone was recorded once. The chain couples TRBV2 to TRBJ1-5, with no clear D. This CDR3 has 17 residues. Deletions cut 1 base from V and 3 bases from J, with 16 bases between. From germline, CDR1 is SNHLY and CDR2 FYNNEI. The CDR3 DNA sequence: TGTGCCAGCAGTGAAGTTTTGGGTCCCGGGGACAATCAGCCCCAGCATTTT. Translation gives CASSEVLGPGDNQPQHF.

This chain connects TRBV10-2 to TRBJ1-1, with 8 bases lining up with TRBD1. CDR1 is WSHSY, CDR2 SAAADI, per germline. J was trimmed by 4 bases and V by 7 bases; bases with no gene match: 11. The CDR3 has 15 amino acids. The chain's CDR3 is CASTTGQGWGTEAFF. CDR3 in DNA: TGCGCCAGCACCACTGGACAGGGCTGGGGCACTGAAGCTTTCTTT.

The V call is TRBV10-1, the J call TRBJ1-1; D not resolved. V was trimmed by 0 bases and J by 2 bases, leaving 10 bases between them. Germline V gene lookup returns CDR1 WNHNN and CDR2 SYGVQD (reference sequence). CDR3 size: 15 residues. The CDR3 DNA reads TGCGCCAGCAGTGAGTCGGCGGGCAGAAACACTGAAGCTTTCTTT. It yields the protein CASSESAGRNTEAFF.

The chain has TRBV10-3 and TRBJ2-3, with 12 bases lining up with TRBD2. The CDR3 has 16 residues. Per the germline V gene, CDR1 is ENHRY and CDR2 is SYGVKD. The junction had 5 bases not matched to a gene; V was cut back by 5 bases and J by 2 bases. The CDR3 sequence: CAISSRTSGITDTQYF. The DNA of the CDR3 is TGTGCCATCAGTTCCAGGACTAGCGGGATCACAGATACGCAGTATTTT.